In this sample, the clone carrying this T cell receptor beta chain turned up a few times. The PCR contained 60 Vbeta and 13 Jbeta primers. The assay was immunoSEQ multiplex PCR, and TCRdb's table has in-frame clones only and misses some. Of fewer than 130,000 clones listed, around 86% are singletons. This specimen belongs to a study of cytomegalovirus exposure and HLA in healthy donors. V lost 1 base and J 7 bases, leaving 19 bases between the germline ends. This CDR3 contains 16 residues. In germline, CDR1 is SGHAT, CDR2 FQNNGV. The sequenced sample consisted of PBMCs. This clonotype was obtained from a middle-aged man in good health and CMV-seronegative. The rearrangement links TRBV11-2 to TRBJ2-5, with a possible D match to TRBD1 (6 bases). The CDR3 loop reads CASSLVTGTRVRTQYF. The CDR3 nucleotides read TGTGCCAGCAGCTTAGTAACCGGGACACGGGTGAGGACCCAGTACTTC.